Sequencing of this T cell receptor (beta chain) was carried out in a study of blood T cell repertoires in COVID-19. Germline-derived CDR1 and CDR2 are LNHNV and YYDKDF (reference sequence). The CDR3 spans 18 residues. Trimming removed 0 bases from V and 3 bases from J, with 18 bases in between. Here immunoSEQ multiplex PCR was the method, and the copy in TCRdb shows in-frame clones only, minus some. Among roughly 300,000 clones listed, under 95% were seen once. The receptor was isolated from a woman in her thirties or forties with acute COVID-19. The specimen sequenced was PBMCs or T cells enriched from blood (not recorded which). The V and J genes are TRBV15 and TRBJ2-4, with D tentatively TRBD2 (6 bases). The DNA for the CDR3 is TGTGCCACCAGCAGAGATCCCCGACTAGTTTCTGGCAAAAACATTCAGTACTTC. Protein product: CATSRDPRLVSGKNIQYF.